The clone carrying this TCR beta chain was detected many times. Antigen: not known. The CDR3 extends over 16 amino acids. V gave up 0 bases and J gave up 11 bases, with 22 bases separating them. Germline assignment: CDR1 SGHTA and CDR2 FQGNSA. The data stem from a study of T cells after yellow fever vaccination. Study summary: With SMART-Seq v4 Ultra Low Input, the fractions containing low cell numbers were prepared. General study points: FACS-sorted repertoires could contain abundant clonotypes contaminating from the bulk population. Although the secondary response was weaker, it peaked faster, at day 5 versus 15. Re-detected after boosting: most primary clones, approximately 97% of CD4 and 75% to 90% of CD8.

TCRdb re-analysed the 5' RACE reads in MiXCR, keeping a single row per CDR3 protein. The sample gives approximately 250,000 distinct CDR3 sequences, 3.6% of which show up once; 15% to 20% is in the top ten. The sequencing here drew on PBMCs, taken 15 days after the yellow fever booster vaccination. This chain connects TRBV7-2 to TRBJ1-1; D uncertain. The TCR was taken from a man aged 18 to 30 who received the YFV17D yellow fever vaccine. This CDR3 reads CASSLAGSTGSLAAFF. In DNA form, the CDR3 reads TGTGCCAGCAGCTTAGCGGGGTCAACGGGTAGTTTGGCCGCTTTCTTT.